This T cell receptor beta chain was sequenced in a study of blood T cell repertoires in COVID-19. Study overall: Some COVID-19 samples were acute and others convalescent; all came from the United States, Italy and Spain. PBMCs, B-cell-depleted T cells, or T cells provided the cDNA or gDNA that made up the material.

By frequency in the sample, this clone is medium-sized (0.01 to 0.1%). CDR1 and CDR2 from the germline V gene are SGHTS and YDEGEE. The CDR3 has 14 amino acids. After removal of 3 bases from V and 2 bases from J, the junction contained 2 bases not matched to a gene. Per the original methods: Using reference gene primer amplification, nucleated cell counts were estimated. Generated by immunoSEQ multiplex PCR, the TCRdb table keeps only in-frame clones and is missing some. V, J and clone size are those of that table, while D and trimming were read from the DNA. The sample records about 60,000 clones, around 88% being singletons.

This TCR came from a woman of 80 years or more with active COVID-19. Sequenced: peripheral blood. The rearrangement links TRBV5-8 to TRBJ2-7; 10 bases match TRBD1. Written as DNA, the CDR3 is TGTGCCAGCAGCTATGGGACAGGGGCCTACGAGCAGTACTTC. Its translation is CASSYGTGAYEQYF.